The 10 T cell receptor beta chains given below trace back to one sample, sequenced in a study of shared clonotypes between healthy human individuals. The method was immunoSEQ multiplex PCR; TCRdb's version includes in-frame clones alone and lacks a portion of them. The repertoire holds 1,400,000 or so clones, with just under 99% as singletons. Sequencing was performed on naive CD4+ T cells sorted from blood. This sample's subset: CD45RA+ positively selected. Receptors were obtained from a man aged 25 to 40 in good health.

CDR3 DNA sequence: TGTGCCAGCAGCTTAGCGGGACAGGGGAGGGTTGCTGAAGCTTTCTTT. Protein sequence: CASSLAGQGRVAEAFF. The chain is built from TRBV7-9 and TRBJ1-1; 10 bases match TRBD1. The CDR3 runs 16 residues. CDR1 and CDR2 (germline): SEHNR, FQNEAQ (reference sequence). V gave up 0 bases and J gave up 6 bases; unmatched junction bases: 7.

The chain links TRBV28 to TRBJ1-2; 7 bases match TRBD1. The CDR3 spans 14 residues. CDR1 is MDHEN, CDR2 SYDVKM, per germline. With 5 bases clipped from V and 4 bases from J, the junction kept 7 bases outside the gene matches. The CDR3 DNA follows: TGTGCCAGCAGTCAAGGACAGGCGCCCTATGGCTACACCTTC. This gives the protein CASSQGQAPYGYTF.

CDR3 loop: CASTGGTTYNEQFF. In nucleotides, the CDR3 is TGTGCCAGCACCGGAGGGACTACCTACAATGAGCAGTTCTTC. The V call is TRBV2, the J call TRBJ2-1; the match to TRBD2 covers 7 bases. J gave up 2 bases and V 7 bases, and 5 bases lay outside the gene matches. The CDR3 totals 14 residues. Per germline, CDR1 SNHLY and CDR2 FYNNEI.

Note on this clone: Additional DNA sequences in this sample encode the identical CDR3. The CDR3 coding sequence is TGTGCCAGCAGTAGCTATTCCGAGCAGTACTTC. It is translated as CASSSYSEQYF. The chain uses TRBV6-5 and TRBJ2-7; D remains ambiguous. This CDR3 contains 11 residues. Trimming removed 5 bases from V and 6 bases from J, with 8 bases in between. Germline CDR1 MNHEY, CDR2 SVGAGI.

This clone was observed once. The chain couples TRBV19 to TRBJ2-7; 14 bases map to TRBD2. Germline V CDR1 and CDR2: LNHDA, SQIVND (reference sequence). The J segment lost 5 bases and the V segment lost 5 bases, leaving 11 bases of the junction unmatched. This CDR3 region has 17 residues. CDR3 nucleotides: TGTGCCAGTAGTTCCTCGCCCGGGACTAGCGGGAGCCACGAGCAGTACTTC. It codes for CASSSSPGTSGSHEQYF.

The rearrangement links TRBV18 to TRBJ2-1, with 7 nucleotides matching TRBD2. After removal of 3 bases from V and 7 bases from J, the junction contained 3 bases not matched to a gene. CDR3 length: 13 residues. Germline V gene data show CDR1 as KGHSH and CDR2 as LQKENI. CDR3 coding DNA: TGTGCCAGCTCACCCGGGACTACGAATGAGCAGTTCTTC. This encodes CASSPGTTNEQFF.

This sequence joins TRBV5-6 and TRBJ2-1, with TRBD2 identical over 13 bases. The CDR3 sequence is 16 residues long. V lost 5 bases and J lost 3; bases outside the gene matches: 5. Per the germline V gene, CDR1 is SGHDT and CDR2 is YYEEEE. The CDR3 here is CASSPGLAGDYNEQFF. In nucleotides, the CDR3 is TGTGCCAGCAGTCCTGGACTAGCGGGAGACTACAATGAGCAGTTCTTC.

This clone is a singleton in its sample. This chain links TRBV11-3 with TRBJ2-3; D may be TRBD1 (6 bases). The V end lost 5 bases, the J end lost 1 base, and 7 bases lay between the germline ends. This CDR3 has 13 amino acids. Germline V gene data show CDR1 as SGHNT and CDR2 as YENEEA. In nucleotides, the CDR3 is TGTGCCAGCAGCCGACAGGGCACAGATACGCAGTATTTT. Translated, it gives CASSRQGTDTQYF.

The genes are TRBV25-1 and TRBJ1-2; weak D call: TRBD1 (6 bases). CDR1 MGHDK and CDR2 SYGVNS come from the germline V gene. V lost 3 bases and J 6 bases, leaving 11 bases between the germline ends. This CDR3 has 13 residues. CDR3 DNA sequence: TGTGCCAGCAGTGACCGACAGGTTGATGGCTACACCTTC. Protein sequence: CASSDRQVDGYTF.

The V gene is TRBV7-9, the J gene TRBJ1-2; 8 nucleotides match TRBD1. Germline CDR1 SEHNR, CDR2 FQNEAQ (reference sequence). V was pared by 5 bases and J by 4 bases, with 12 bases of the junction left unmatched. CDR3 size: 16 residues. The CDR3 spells CASSPTLDRVGYGYTF. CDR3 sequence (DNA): TGTGCCAGCAGCCCAACGTTGGACAGGGTGGGCTATGGCTACACCTTC.